This T cell receptor (beta chain) was observed in a study of T cells in Graves' hyperthyroidism and ophthalmopathy. Whole-study results and caveats: Researchers report that a 13 V-J model separated ophthalmopathy from stable hyperthyroidism. Blood also held most thyroid clonotypes expanded beyond 0.001.

Amplification of TCR beta CDR3 regions used RNA as the template. First-round RT-PCR with HTBI primers amplified the TCR CDR3 region. TCRdb re-analysed the multiplex PCR reads in MiXCR, keeping a single row per CDR3 protein. This table holds hundreds of thousands of distinct CDR3 sequences, roughly 40% found once. This CDR3 has 14 residues. V gave up 3 bases and J gave up 5 bases, with 13 bases separating them. Germline assignment: CDR1 SEHNR and CDR2 FQNEAQ (reference sequence). As concerns this clonotype: Its antigen is currently unknown.

Sequencing used blood. This chain links TRBV7-9 with TRBJ1-1, with D possibly TRBD1 on 6 matching bases. The clonotype comes from a young man with Graves' hyperthyroidism. CDR3 protein: CASSLGAGETEAFF. CDR3 nucleotide sequence: TGTGCCAGCAGCTTGGGGGCTGGGGAAACTGAAGCTTTCTTT.